This TCR beta chain was captured by sequencing in a study of blood T cell repertoires in COVID-19. Sequencing used immunoSEQ multiplex PCR; TCRdb keeps in-frame clones, though not all of them. The repertoire has roughly 36,000 clones, 90% of them found once; the top ten carry 35% to 50%. This CDR3 comprises 14 residues. The germline V gene has CDR1 SNHLY and CDR2 FYNNEI. With 5 bases removed from V and 4 bases from J, the gap between germline ends came to 12 bases. The J gene is TRBJ1-5, the V gene TRBV2; unclear D gene. The sequenced sample was peripheral blood. This receptor was identified in a man aged 60-69 years with active or convalescent COVID-19. The CDR3 nucleotides read TGTGCCAGCAGTCAATCTCGCGGAAATCAGCCCCAGCATTTT. The encoded protein is CASSQSRGNQPQHF.